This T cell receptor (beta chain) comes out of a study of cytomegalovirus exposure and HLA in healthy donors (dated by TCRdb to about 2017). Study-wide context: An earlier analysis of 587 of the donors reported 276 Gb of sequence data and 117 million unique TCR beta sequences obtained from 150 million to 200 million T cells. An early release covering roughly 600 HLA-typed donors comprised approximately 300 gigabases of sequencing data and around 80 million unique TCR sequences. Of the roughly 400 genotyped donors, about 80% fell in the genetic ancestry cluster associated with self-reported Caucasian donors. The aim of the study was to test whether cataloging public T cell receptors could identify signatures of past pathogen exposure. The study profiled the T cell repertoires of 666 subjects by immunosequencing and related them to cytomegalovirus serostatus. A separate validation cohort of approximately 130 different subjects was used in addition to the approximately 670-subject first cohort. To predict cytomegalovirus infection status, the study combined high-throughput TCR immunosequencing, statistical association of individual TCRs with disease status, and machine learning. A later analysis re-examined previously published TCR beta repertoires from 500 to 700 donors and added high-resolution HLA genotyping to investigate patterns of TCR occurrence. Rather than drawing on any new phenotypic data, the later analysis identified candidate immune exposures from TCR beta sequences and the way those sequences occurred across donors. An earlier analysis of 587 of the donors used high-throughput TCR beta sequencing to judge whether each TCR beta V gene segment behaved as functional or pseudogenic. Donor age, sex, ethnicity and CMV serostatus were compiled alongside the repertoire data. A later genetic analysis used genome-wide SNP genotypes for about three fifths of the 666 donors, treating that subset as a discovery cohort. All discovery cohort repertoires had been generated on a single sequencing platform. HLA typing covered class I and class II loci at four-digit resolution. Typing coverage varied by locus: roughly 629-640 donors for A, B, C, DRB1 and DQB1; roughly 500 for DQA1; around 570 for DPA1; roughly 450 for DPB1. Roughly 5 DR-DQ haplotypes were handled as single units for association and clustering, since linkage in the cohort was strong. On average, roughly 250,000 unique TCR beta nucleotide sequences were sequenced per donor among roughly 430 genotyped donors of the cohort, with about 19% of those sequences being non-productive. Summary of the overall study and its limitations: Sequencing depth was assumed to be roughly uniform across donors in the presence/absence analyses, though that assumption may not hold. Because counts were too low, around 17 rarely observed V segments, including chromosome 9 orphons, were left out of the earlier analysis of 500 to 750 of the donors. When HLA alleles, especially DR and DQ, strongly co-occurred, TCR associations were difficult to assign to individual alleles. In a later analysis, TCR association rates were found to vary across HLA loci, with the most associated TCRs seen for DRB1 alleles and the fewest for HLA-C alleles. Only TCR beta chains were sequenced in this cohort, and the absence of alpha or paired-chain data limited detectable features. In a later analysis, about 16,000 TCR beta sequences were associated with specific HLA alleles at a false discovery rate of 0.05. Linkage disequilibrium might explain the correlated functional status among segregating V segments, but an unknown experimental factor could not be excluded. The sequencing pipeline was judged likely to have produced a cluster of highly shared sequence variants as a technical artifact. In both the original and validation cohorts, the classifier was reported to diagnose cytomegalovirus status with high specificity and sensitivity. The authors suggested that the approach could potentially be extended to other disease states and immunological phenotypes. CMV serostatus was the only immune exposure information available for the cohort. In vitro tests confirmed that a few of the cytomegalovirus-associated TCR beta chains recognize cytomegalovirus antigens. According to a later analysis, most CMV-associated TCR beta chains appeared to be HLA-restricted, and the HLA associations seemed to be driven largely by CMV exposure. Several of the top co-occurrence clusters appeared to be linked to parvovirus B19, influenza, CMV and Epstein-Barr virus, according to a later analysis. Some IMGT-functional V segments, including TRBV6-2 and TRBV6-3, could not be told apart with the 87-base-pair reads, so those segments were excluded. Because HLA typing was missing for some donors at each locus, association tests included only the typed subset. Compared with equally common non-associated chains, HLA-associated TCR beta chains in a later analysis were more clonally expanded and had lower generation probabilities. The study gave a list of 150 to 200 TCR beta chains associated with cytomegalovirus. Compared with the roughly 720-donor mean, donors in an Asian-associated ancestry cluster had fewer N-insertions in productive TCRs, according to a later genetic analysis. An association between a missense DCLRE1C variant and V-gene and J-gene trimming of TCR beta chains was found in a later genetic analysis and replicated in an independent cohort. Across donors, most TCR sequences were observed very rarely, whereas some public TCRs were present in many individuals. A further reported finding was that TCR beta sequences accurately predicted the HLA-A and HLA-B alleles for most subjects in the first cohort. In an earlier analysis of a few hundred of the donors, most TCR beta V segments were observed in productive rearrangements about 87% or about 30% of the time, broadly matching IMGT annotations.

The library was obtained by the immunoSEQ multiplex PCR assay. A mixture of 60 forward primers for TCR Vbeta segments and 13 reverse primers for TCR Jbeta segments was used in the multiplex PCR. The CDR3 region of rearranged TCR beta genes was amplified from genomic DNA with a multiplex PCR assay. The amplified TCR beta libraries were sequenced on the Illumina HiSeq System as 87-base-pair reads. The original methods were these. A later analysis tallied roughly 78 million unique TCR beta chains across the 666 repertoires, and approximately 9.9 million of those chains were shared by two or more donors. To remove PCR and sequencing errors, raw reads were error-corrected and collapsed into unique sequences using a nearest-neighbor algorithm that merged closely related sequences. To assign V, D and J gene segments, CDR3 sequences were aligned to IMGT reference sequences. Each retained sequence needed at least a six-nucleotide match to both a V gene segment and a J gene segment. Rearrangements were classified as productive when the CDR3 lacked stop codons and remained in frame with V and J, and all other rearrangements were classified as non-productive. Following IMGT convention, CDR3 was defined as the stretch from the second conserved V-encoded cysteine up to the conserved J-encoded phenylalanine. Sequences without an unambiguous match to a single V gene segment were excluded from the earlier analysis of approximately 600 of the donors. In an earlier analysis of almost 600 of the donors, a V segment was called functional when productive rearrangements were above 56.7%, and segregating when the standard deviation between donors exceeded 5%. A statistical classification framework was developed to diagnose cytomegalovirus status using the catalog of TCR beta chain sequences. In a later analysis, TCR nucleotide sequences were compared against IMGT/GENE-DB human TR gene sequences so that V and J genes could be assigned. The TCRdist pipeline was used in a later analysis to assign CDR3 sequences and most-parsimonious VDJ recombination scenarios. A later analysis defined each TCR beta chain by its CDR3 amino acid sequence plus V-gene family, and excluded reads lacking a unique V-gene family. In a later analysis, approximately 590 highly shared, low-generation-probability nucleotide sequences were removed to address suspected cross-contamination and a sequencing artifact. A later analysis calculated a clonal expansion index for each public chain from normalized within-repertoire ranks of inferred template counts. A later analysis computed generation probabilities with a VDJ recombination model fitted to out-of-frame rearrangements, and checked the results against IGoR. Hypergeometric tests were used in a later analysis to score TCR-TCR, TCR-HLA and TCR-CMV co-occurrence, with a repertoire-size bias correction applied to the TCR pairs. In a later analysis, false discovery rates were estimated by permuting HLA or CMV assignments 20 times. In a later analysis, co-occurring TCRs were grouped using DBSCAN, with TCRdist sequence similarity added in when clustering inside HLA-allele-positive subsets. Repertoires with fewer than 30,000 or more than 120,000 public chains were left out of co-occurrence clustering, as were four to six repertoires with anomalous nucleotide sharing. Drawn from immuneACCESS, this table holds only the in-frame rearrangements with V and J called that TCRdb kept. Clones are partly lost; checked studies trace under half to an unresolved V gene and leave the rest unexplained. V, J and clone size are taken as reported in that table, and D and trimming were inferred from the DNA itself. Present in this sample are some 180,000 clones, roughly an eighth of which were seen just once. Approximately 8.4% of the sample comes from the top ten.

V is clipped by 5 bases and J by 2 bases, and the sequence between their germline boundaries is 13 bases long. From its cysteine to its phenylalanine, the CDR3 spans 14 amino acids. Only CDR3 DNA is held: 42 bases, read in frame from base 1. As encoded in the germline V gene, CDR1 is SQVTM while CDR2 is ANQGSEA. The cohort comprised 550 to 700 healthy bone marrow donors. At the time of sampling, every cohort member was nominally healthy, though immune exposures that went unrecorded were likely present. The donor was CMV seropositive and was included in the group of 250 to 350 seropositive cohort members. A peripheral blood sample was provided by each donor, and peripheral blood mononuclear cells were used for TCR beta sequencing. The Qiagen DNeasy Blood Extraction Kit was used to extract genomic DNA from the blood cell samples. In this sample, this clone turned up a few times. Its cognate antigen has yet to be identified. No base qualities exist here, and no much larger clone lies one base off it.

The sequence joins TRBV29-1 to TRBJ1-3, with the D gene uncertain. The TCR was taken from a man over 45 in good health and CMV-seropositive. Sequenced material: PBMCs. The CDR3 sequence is CSVSGSLTGNTIYF. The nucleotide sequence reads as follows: TGCAGCGTTTCGGGATCCCTCACTGGAAACACCATATATTTT.